The next 9 T cell receptor beta chains were all read from a single sample in a study of T cell changes during pregnancy in multiple sclerosis. TCRdb's table, derived via immunoSEQ multiplex PCR, lists solely in-frame clones and lacks some. The repertoire includes around 83,000 clones, under 95% of them detected once, and roughly 0.44% sits in the top ten. The sample here was CD4+ T cells from peripheral blood mononuclear cells, taken in the second trimester of pregnancy. These receptor sequences come from a female donor with multiple sclerosis, enrolled in a pregnancy study.

This chain joins TRBV6-5 and TRBJ2-5; TRBD1 aligns across 8 bases. CDR1 is MNHEY, CDR2 SVGAGI, per germline. The CDR3 length is 16 residues. V lost 0 bases, J lost 6 bases, and 9 bases stayed unmatched. The CDR3 sequence is CASSYSTAGGLKTQYF. CDR3 in DNA: TGTGCCAGCAGTTACTCGACGGCAGGGGGCCTGAAGACCCAGTACTTC.

The V and J genes are TRBV29-1 and TRBJ2-3; possibly TRBD2 for D (5 bases). This CDR3 comprises 13 residues. V lost 3 bases, J lost 4 bases, and 11 bases lay in between. The germline gives CDR1 SQVTM, CDR2 ANQGSEA. CDR3 residues: CSVDPGNADTQYF. The CDR3 DNA is TGCAGCGTTGATCCCGGGAACGCAGATACGCAGTATTTT.

The V call is TRBV20-1, the J call TRBJ2-3; no definite D call. The CDR3 runs 10 residues. Germline V gives CDR1 DFQATT, CDR2 SNEGSKA (reference sequence). V shed 6 bases and J shed 4 bases, with 5 bases lying between them. CDR3 protein: CSATPDTQYF. CDR3 coding DNA: TGCAGTGCGACTCCAGATACGCAGTATTTT.

The rearrangement uses TRBV9 and TRBJ2-2; unclear D gene. Germline V lookup: CDR1 SGDLS, CDR2 YYNGEE. Trimming took 0 bases from V and 5 from J, leaving 2 bases between them. The CDR3 contains 12 residues. CDR3 nucleotide sequence: TGTGCCAGCAGCGTAGTAACCGGGGAGCTGTTTTTT. Residues: CASSVVTGELFF.

The V call is TRBV19, the J call TRBJ1-6; TRBD1 matches at 8 bases. The CDR3 consists of 14 residues. The V gene's germline CDR1 is LNHDA and CDR2 SQIVND (reference sequence). After removal of 5 bases from V and 9 bases from J, the junction contained 6 bases not matched to a gene. CDR3 DNA: TGTGCCAGTAGTGTTCGAGACAGGGGTTCACCCCTCCACTTT. Translating it yields CASSVRDRGSPLHF.

The chain is built from TRBV19 and TRBJ1-2; D may be TRBD1 (5 bases). Trimming shortened V by 3 bases and J by 8 bases, and 16 bases separated the two germline ends. This CDR3 is 14 amino acids long. The germline V gene has CDR1 LNHDA and CDR2 SQIVND (reference sequence). The CDR3 spells CASSIPQGSIGYTF. CDR3 DNA sequence: TGTGCCAGTAGTATCCCCCAGGGCTCCATCGGCTACACCTTC. Variable domain in full (rest from reference TRBV19 and TRBJ1-2): DGGITQSPKYLFRKEGQNVTLSCEQNLNHDAMYWYRQDPGQGLRLIYYSQIVNDFQKGDIAEGYSVSREKKESFPLTVTSAQKNPTAFYLCASSIPQGSIGYTFGSGTRLTVV.

The chain employs TRBV11-3 and TRBJ1-6; a possible D gene is TRBD1 (5 bases). Trimming stripped 0 bases from V and 14 bases from J, with 17 bases between. The germline V gene encodes CDR1 SGHNT and CDR2 YENEEA. The CDR3 sequence is 15 residues long. CDR3: CASSLDHKGEATLHF. The CDR3 DNA is TGTGCCAGCAGCTTAGATCATAAAGGGGAGGCCACCCTCCACTTT.

The rearrangement links TRBV6-5 to TRBJ2-5, with 8 bases that match TRBD1. CDR3 length: 15 residues. J lost 9 bases, V lost 6 bases, and 15 bases had no gene match. From germline, CDR1 is MNHEY and CDR2 SVGAGI. The CDR3 region is CASSMDRDSWSAQYF. CDR3 in DNA: TGTGCCAGCAGCATGGACAGGGACTCGTGGTCGGCCCAGTACTTC.

The chain's CDR3 is CASSHEVVTEAFF. CDR3 coding DNA: TGCGCCAGCAGCCACGAGGTGGTCACTGAAGCTTTCTTT. The V and J genes are TRBV4-1 and TRBJ1-1; D remains unclear. The length of the CDR3 is 13 residues. V lost 3 bases and J 4 bases, leaving 9 bases between the germline ends. From germline, CDR1 is MGHRA and CDR2 YSYEKL.